The rows below give T cell receptor beta chains drawn from one sample of a study of T cells in Graves' hyperthyroidism and ophthalmopathy. TCRdb reprocessed the multiplex PCR reads via MiXCR and lists one record per CDR3 protein. The top ten clones hold roughly 50% of a sample with about 210,000 distinct CDR3 sequences, roughly 17% of them seen once. The sequencing input was blood. These receptors originate from a man aged 50 to 60 with Graves' hyperthyroidism. Both conserved end residues are part of each CDR3. The order of the fields is V gene, clone size, J gene, D gene, CDR3 protein, CDR3 DNA. A D gene is named only where the DNA matches it firmly. Not every row has a clone size; where given, it reads once, few, many or a size class.

TRBV19	-	TRBJ1-5	-	CASTTGEGNQPQHF	TGTGCCAGTACCACAGGAGAGGGCAATCAGCCCCAGCATTTT
TRBV4-2	few	TRBJ2-1	-	CASSAIAAHQFF	TGTGCCAGCAGCGCTATAGCGGCCCACCAGTTCTTC
TRBV5-1	-	TRBJ2-5	TRBD2	CASSLGQRGKETQYF	TGCGCCAGCAGCTTGGGACAGCGGGGGAAAGAGACCCAGTACTTC
TRBV20-1	many	TRBJ2-7	-	CSAGGAGLSYEQYF	TGCAGTGCCGGGGGCGCAGGCCTCTCCTACGAGCAGTACTTC
TRBV7-9	many	TRBJ2-3	-	CASSPSIYPSDTQYF	TGTGCCAGCAGCCCGTCCATCTACCCTTCAGATACGCAGTATTTT
TRBV11-2	many	TRBJ1-5	TRBD1	CASSLLAGGGNQPQHF	TGTGCCAGCAGCTTATTAGCAGGGGGCGGCAATCAGCCCCAGCATTTT
TRBV6-1	few	TRBJ2-2	-	CASRPELNTGELFF	TGTGCCAGCAGACCTGAATTGAACACCGGGGAGCTGTTTTTT
TRBV11-3	many	TRBJ2-7	-	CASSANRPHVYEQYF	TGTGCCAGCAGCGCAAACCGGCCTCATGTCTACGAGCAGTACTTC
TRBV6-6	-	TRBJ2-1	-	CASSYLQNNEQFF	TGTGCCAGCAGTTACCTCCAGAACAATGAGCAGTTCTTC
TRBV11-2	few	TRBJ2-1	TRBD2	CASSLFGTSGNEQFF	TGTGCCAGCAGCTTATTTGGGACTAGCGGGAATGAGCAGTTCTTC
TRBV29-1	few	TRBJ2-5	TRBD2	CSARLAGVMETQYF	TGCAGCGCCCGACTAGCGGGAGTGATGGAGACCCAGTACTTC
TRBV9	few	TRBJ2-5	-	CASSVDVEGAQYF	TGTGCCAGCAGCGTAGATGTGGAAGGGGCCCAGTACTTC
TRBV12-3/TRBV12-4	many	TRBJ2-7	TRBD1	CASSAVRGHEQYF	TGTGCCAGCAGTGCTGTCAGGGGGCACGAGCAGTACTTC
TRBV28	many	TRBJ1-6	-	CASSLNAETGNSPLHF	TGTGCCAGCAGTTTAAATGCGGAGACGGGCAATTCACCCCTCCACTTT
TRBV28	many	TRBJ2-3	TRBD1	CASSFRDRGHTDTQYF	TGTGCCAGCAGTTTCCGGGACAGGGGACACACAGATACGCAGTATTTT
TRBV7-6	many	TRBJ2-2	-	CAGYYAGELFF	TGTGCCGGATACTATGCTGGGGAGCTGTTTTTT
TRBV7-2	many	TRBJ2-1	TRBD1	CASSFGTGRSNEQFF	TGTGCCAGCAGCTTCGGGACAGGGAGGAGCAATGAGCAGTTCTTC
TRBV20-1	-	TRBJ2-3	-	CSARPIAQDSYGTDTQYF	TGCAGTGCTAGACCTATAGCCCAGGACTCCTACGGCACAGATACGCAGTATTTT
TRBV7-9	few	TRBJ1-2	-	CASSLAGGGYTF	TGTGCCAGCAGCTTAGCCGGAGGTGGCTACACCTTC
TRBV27	many	TRBJ2-1	-	CASRQGGSPYNEQFF	TGTGCCAGCAGACAGGGTGGTAGCCCCTACAATGAGCAGTTCTTC
TRBV28	many	TRBJ1-1	-	CASSLWDSNTEAFF	TGTGCCAGCAGTTTATGGGACAGCAACACTGAAGCTTTCTTT
TRBV7-9	few	TRBJ1-6	TRBD1	CASSHDRGLSPLHF	TGTGCCAGCAGCCATGACAGGGGGCTTTCACCCCTCCACTTT